These 18 T cell receptor beta chains originate from one sample sequenced in a study of shared clonotypes between healthy human individuals. Measured with immunoSEQ multiplex PCR; TCRdb has only the in-frame clones, and not every one. The sample has roughly 1,500,000 clones; 97% to 99% are singletons. Material for sequencing was naive CD4+ T cells sorted from blood. As for subset: CD45RA+ positively selected. The receptors shown here come from a man younger than 40 in good health.

The CDR3 DNA sequence: TGCGCCAGCAGCTTGGGGGCCCGAGGGGGAAACACAGATACGCAGTATTTT. It translates to CASSLGARGGNTDTQYF. This chain connects TRBV5-1 to TRBJ2-3, with a tentative D call TRBD1 (6 bases). The CDR3 runs to 17 residues. Looked up from germline, CDR1 is SGHRS and CDR2 is YFSETQ. V was trimmed by 0 bases and J by 2 bases, leaving 16 bases between them.

This clone was detected only once. The gene calls are TRBV5-8 and TRBJ1-2; D might be TRBD1 (5 bases). Germline CDR1 SGHTS, CDR2 YDEGEE. The V gene lost 4 bases and the J gene lost 2 bases, with 15 bases spanning the gap. CDR3 size: 15 residues. The CDR3 loop is CASSLGTAKNYGYTF. CDR3 DNA sequence: TGTGCCAGCAGCCTCGGGACCGCTAAGAACTATGGCTACACCTTC.

The genes are TRBV18 and TRBJ2-2, with TRBD1 as a possible D gene (5 bases). Germline CDR1 and CDR2: KGHSH and LQKENI. V lost 2 bases and J 5 bases, leaving 12 bases between the germline ends. There are 15 residues in the CDR3. The DNA of the CDR3 is TGTGCCAGCTCACCAGCCAGGGTGACGACCGGGGAGCTGTTTTTT. This translates into CASSPARVTTGELFF.

This rearrangement joins TRBV27 to TRBJ2-3, with 8 bases that match TRBD1. This CDR3 has 14 amino acids. Trimming took 5 bases from V and 2 from J; bases not matched to a gene: 3. CDR1 and CDR2 from the germline V gene are MNHEY and SMNVEV (reference sequence). The CDR3 DNA reads TGTGCCAGCAGTCGGGACAGGTCCACAGATACGCAGTATTTT. Translated, it gives CASSRDRSTDTQYF.

The J gene is TRBJ2-1, the V gene TRBV7-2, with TRBD2 as a possible D gene (5 bases). Germline V CDR1 and CDR2: SGHTA, FQGNSA. CDR3 length equals 14 residues. V was cut by 1 base and J by 9 bases, with 13 bases left in between. The CDR3 region is CASSLVISDFEQFF. The CDR3 region has the DNA TGTGCCAGCAGCTTAGTAATCTCGGACTTTGAGCAGTTCTTC.

This clone was observed once. The chain links TRBV28 to TRBJ2-3; D not certain. V was shortened by 6 bases and J by 4 bases, with 5 bases between the two germline ends. The V gene's germline CDR1 is MDHEN and CDR2 SYDVKM. The CDR3 totals 11 residues. CDR3: CASSAPDTQYF. The CDR3 DNA reads TGTGCCAGCAGCGCCCCAGATACGCAGTATTTT. Full variable domain (outside the CDR3, taken from reference TRBV28 and TRBJ2-3): DVKVTQSSRYLVKRTGEKVFLECVQDMDHENMFWYRQDPGLGLRLIYFSYDVKMKEKGDIPEGYSVSREKKERFSLILESASTNQTSMYLCASSAPDTQYFGPGTRLTVL.

The chain joins TRBV9 to TRBJ2-7; 7 bases are shared with TRBD2. After removal of 4 bases from V and 5 bases from J, the junction contained 9 bases not matched to a gene. CDR3 length: 14 residues. The germline V gene encodes CDR1 SGDLS and CDR2 YYNGEE. CDR3 DNA sequence: TGTGCCAGCAGCCCCGTGGGACTAATAGACGAGCAGTACTTC. It encodes CASSPVGLIDEQYF. Using reference TRBV9 and TRBJ2-7 for the parts outside the CDR3, the full variable domain is DSGVTQTPKHLITATGQRVTLRCSPRSGDLSVYWYQQSLDQGLQFLIQYYNGEERAKGNILERFSAQQFPDLHSELNLSSLELGDSALYFCASSPVGLIDEQYFGPGTRLTVT.

This sequence joins TRBV2 and TRBJ2-2, with 10 nucleotides matching TRBD1. The CDR3 runs to 15 residues. V dropped 9 bases and J dropped 5; count of bases not matched to a gene: 9. Looked up from germline, CDR1 is SNHLY and CDR2 is FYNNEI. This CDR3 is CASQRDRGGTGELFF. For the CDR3, the DNA is TGTGCCAGTCAAAGGGACAGGGGAGGAACCGGGGAGCTGTTTTTT.

The chain joins TRBV18 to TRBJ2-7, with D tentatively TRBD2 (6 bases). This CDR3 comprises 14 residues. Germline CDR1 KGHSH, CDR2 LQKENI. V dropped 3 bases and J dropped 7 bases, with 16 bases sitting between them. CDR3 sequence (DNA): TGTGCCAGCTCACCTGCGCAGGCGGCGGGGGAGCAGTACTTC. Translation: CASSPAQAAGEQYF.

This clone has a single count. The chain uses TRBV2 and TRBJ2-3, with 8 bases identical to TRBD1. Germline V CDR1 and CDR2: SNHLY, FYNNEI. Trimming removed 4 bases from V and 5 bases from J; junction bases left unmatched: 2. The CDR3 has 13 amino acids. CDR3 sequence reads: CASSGRGRDTQYF. The CDR3, as DNA: TGTGCCAGCAGTGGCAGGGGGCGAGATACGCAGTATTTT.

CDR3 nucleotide sequence: TGTGCCAGCAGCTTAGCCTCCAGCTCGAACACCGGGGAGCTGTTTTTT. Translated, it gives CASSLASSSNTGELFF. This chain uses TRBV7-6 with TRBJ2-2; D ambiguous. The CDR3 extends over 16 amino acids. Per germline, CDR1 SGHVS and CDR2 FNYEAQ. The V end lost 0 bases, the J end lost 0 bases, and 8 bases lay between the germline ends.

The genes are TRBV5-1 and TRBJ2-5; D not resolved. V was trimmed by 0 bases and J by 1 base, leaving 13 bases between them. Germline V CDR1 and CDR2: SGHRS, YFSETQ. This CDR3 region has 16 residues. For the CDR3, the DNA is TGCGCCAGCAGCTTGGTTTTGGCAGAAGCCCAAGAGACCCAGTACTTC. It is translated as CASSLVLAEAQETQYF.

Note on this clone: The sample holds other DNA sequences that translate to the same CDR3. CDR3 bases: TGTGCCAGCAGTGAACACTCCTACGAGCAGTACTTC. It is translated as CASSEHSYEQYF. This rearrangement joins TRBV6-1 to TRBJ2-7; D is uncertain. CDR3 length: 12 residues. The V gene lost 2 bases and the J gene lost 0 bases, with 2 bases spanning the gap. The germline CDR1 and CDR2 sequences are MNHNS and SASEGT.

The genes are TRBV28 and TRBJ2-1, with D tentatively TRBD1 (6 bases). This CDR3 has 15 residues. With 2 bases removed from V and 2 bases from J, the gap between germline ends came to 10 bases. The germline CDR1 and CDR2 sequences are MDHEN and SYDVKM. The CDR3 protein is CASSLRQVTYNEQFF. The CDR3 DNA reads TGTGCCAGCAGTTTAAGACAGGTTACCTACAATGAGCAGTTCTTC.

V usage is TRBV27 and J usage is TRBJ1-4; D perhaps matches TRBD1 (5 bases). Trimming removed 4 bases from V and 3 bases from J, with 12 bases in between. There are 15 residues in the CDR3. Germline lookup yields CDR1 MNHEY and CDR2 SMNVEV (reference sequence). This CDR3 is CASSYRGVANEKLFF. In DNA, the CDR3 is TGTGCCAGCAGTTATCGGGGGGTGGCTAATGAAAAACTGTTTTTT.

The rearrangement uses TRBV28 and TRBJ2-5; D not resolved. The CDR3 consists of 12 residues. The V gene lost 8 bases and the J gene lost 0 bases, with 7 bases spanning the gap. The germline V gene encodes CDR1 MDHEN and CDR2 SYDVKM. The CDR3 sequence is CASEGYQETQYF. Written as DNA, the CDR3 is TGTGCCAGCGAAGGCTACCAAGAGACCCAGTACTTC.

This clone was recorded only once. The rearrangement uses TRBV7-9 and TRBJ2-2; 7 nucleotides match TRBD1. V lost 1 base and J lost 5; bases outside the gene matches: 4. CDR3 length: 15 amino acids. The V gene's germline CDR1 is SEHNR and CDR2 FQNEAQ (reference sequence). The CDR3 DNA is TGTGCCAGCAGCTTAGGGGACAGAGGGACCGGGGAGCTGTTTTTT. Its translation is CASSLGDRGTGELFF.

The chain couples TRBV5-1 to TRBJ2-1; D not certain. Per the germline V gene, CDR1 is SGHRS and CDR2 is YFSETQ. V was shortened by 1 base and J by 4 bases, with 12 bases between the two germline ends. The CDR3 sequence is 15 residues long. This chain's CDR3 is CASSLRSPGYNEQFF. The CDR3, as DNA: TGCGCCAGCAGCTTGCGAAGCCCCGGGTACAATGAGCAGTTCTTC.